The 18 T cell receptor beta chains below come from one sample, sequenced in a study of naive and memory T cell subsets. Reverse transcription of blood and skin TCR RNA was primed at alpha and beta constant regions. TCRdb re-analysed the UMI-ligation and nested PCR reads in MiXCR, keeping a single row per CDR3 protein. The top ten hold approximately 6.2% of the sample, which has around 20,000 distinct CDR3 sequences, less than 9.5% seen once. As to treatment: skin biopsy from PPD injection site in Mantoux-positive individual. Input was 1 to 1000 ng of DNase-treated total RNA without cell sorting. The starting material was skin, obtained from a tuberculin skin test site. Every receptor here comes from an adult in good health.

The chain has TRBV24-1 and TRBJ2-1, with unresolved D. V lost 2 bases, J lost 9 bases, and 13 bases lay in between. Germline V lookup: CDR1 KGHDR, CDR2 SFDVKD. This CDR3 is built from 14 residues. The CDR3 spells CATSDSRPAPEQFF. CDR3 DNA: TGTGCCACCAGTGATTCCCGGCCGGCGCCTGAGCAGTTCTTC.

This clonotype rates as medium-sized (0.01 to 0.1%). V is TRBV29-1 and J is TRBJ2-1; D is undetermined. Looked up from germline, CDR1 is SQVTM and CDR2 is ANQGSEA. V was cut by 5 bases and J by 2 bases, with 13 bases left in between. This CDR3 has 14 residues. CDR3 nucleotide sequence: TGCAGCGTTTTGGGCATCTTGGCCTACAATGAGCAGTTCTTC. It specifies CSVLGILAYNEQFF.

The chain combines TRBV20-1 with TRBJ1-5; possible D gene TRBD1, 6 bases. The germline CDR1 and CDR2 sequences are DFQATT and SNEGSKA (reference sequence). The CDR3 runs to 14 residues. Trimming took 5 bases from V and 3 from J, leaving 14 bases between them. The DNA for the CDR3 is TGCAGTGCTGTTACAGGGATATCCAATCAGCCCCAGCATTTT. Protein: CSAVTGISNQPQHF.

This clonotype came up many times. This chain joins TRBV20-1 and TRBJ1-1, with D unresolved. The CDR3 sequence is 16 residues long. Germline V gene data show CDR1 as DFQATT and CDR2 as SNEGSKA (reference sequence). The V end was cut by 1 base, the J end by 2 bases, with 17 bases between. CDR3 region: CSARVGGKLGNTEAFF. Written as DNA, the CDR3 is TGCAGTGCTAGAGTAGGCGGGAAACTTGGTAACACTGAAGCTTTCTTT.

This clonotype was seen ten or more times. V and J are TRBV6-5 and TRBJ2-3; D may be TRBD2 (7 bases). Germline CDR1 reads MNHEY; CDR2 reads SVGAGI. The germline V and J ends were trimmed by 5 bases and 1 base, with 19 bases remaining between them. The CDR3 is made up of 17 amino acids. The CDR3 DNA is TGTGCCAGCAGTCCCAGTGGGGCGGGGGCGGGCACAGATACGCAGTATTTT. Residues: CASSPSGAGAGTDTQYF.

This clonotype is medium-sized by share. The CDR3 sequence: CSVTREAPPYEQYF. The CDR3 nucleotides are TGCAGTGTTACTCGGGAGGCCCCTCCCTACGAGCAGTACTTC. This chain uses TRBV20-1 with TRBJ2-7; 7 nucleotides line up with TRBD2. After removal of 7 bases from V and 2 bases from J, the junction contained 11 bases not matched to a gene. The germline V gene encodes CDR1 DFQATT and CDR2 SNEGSKA (reference sequence). This CDR3 has 14 amino acids.

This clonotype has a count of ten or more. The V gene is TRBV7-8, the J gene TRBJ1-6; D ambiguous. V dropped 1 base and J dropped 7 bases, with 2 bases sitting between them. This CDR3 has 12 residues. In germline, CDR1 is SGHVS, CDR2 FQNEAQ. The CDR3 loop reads CASSLDNSPLHF. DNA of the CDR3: TGTGCCAGCAGCTTAGACAATTCACCCCTCCACTTT.

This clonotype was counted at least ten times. CDR3 protein: CASSLVGLAGYEQYF. The CDR3 DNA reads TGTGCCAGCAGCCTCGTGGGACTAGCGGGATACGAGCAGTACTTC. The chain has TRBV7-2 and TRBJ2-7; 13 nucleotides match TRBD2. The germline V gene encodes CDR1 SGHTA and CDR2 FQGNSA. V gave up 5 bases and J gave up 4 bases; unmatched junction bases: 5. This CDR3 has 15 amino acids.

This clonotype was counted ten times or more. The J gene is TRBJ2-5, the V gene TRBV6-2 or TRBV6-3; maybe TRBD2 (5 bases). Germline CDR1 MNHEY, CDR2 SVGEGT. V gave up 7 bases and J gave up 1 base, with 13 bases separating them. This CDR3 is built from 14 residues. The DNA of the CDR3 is TGTGCCAGCACCAACCCCGGGGTCCAAGAGACCCAGTACTTC. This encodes CASTNPGVQETQYF.

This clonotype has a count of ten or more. CDR3 protein: CASMRAGEQFF. As DNA, the CDR3 is TGCGCCAGCATGAGGGCTGGTGAGCAGTTCTTC. The genes are TRBV10-2 and TRBJ2-1, with a tentative D call TRBD2 (5 bases). The germline V gene has CDR1 WSHSY and CDR2 SAAADI. The V gene lost 7 bases and the J gene lost 9 bases, with 10 bases spanning the gap. This CDR3 has 11 residues.

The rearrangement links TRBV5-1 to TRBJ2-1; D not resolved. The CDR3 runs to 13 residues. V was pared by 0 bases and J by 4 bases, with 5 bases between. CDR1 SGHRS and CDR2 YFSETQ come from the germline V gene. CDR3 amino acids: CASSLDLYNEQFF. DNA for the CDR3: TGCGCCAGCAGCTTGGATCTTTACAATGAGCAGTTCTTC.

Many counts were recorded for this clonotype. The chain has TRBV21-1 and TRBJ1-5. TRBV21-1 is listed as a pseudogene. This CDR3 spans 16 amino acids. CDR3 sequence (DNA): TGTGCCAGCAGCAAAGCGTTTCAGGATAGCAATCAGCCCCAGCATTTT. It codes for CASSKAFQDSNQPQHF.

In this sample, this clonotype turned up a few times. The chain's CDR3 is CASSFRPLTYQETQYF. As DNA, the CDR3 is TGTGCCAGCAGCTTTCGTCCCCTGACGTACCAAGAGACCCAGTACTTC. The chain combines TRBV7-9 with TRBJ2-5, with D hard to call. Trimming took off 3 bases at V and 0 bases at J, with 14 bases between the two ends. The CDR3 consists of 16 residues. The germline gives CDR1 SEHNR, CDR2 FQNEAQ (reference sequence). Supplemented by reference TRBV7-9 and TRBJ2-5, the full variable domain reads DTGVSQNPRHKITKRGQNVTFRCDPISEHNRLYWYRQTLGQGPEFLTYFQNEAQLEKSRLLSDRFSAERPKGSFSTLEIQRTEQGDSAMYLCASSFRPLTYQETQYFGPGTRLLVL.

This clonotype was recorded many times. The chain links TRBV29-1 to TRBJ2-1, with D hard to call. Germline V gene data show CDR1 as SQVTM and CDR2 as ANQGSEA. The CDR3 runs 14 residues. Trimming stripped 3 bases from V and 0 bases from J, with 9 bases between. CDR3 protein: CSVDGLDSYNEQFF. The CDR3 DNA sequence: TGCAGCGTTGATGGGCTAGACTCCTACAATGAGCAGTTCTTC.

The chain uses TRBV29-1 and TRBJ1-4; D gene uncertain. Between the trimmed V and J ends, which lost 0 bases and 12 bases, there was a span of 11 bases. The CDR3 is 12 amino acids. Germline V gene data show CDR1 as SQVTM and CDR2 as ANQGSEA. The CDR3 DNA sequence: TGCAGCGTTGAAGATCTTGGGAGGGAACTGTTTTTT. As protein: CSVEDLGRELFF.

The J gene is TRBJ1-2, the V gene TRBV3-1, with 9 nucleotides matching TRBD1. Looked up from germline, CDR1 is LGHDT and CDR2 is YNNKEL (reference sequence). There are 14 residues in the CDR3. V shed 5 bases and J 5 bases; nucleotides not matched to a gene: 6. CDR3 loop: CASSDRGSFYGYTF. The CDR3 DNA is TGTGCCAGCAGCGACAGGGGGTCCTTTTATGGCTACACCTTC.

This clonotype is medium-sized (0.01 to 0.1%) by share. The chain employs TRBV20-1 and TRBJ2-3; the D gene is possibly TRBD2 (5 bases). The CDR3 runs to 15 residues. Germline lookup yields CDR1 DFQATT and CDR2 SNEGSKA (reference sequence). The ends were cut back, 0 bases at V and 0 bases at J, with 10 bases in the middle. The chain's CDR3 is CSARDWTGSTDTQYF. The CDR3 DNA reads TGCAGTGCTAGAGATTGGACGGGAAGCACAGATACGCAGTATTTT.

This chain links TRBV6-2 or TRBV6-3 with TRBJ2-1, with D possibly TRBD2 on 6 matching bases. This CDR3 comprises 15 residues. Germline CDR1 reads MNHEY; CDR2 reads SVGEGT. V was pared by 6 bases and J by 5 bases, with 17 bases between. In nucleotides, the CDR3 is TGTGCCAGCAGCCGGGACTCAGGACACCACAATGAGCAGTTCTTC. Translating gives CASSRDSGHHNEQFF.